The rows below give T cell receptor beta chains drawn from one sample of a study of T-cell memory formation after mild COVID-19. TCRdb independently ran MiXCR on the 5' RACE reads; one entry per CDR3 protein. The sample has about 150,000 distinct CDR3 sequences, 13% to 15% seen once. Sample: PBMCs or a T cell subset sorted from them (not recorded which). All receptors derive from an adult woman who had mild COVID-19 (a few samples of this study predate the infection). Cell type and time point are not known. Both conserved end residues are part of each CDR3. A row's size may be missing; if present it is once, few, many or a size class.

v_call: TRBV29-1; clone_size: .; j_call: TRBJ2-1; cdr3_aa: CSVGNGTGEYNEQFF
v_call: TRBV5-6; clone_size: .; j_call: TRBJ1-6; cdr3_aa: CASSYGPSSYNSPLHF
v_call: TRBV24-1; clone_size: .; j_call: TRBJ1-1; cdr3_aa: CATSTGFGAEAFF
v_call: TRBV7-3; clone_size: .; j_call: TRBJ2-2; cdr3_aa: CASSREAGELFF
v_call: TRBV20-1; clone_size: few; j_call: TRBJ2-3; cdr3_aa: CSAHVAGVYTDTQYF
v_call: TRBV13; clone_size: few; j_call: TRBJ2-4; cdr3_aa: CASSVRDAAKNIQYF
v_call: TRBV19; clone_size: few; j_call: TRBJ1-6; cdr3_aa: CASTPGQGLNSPLHF
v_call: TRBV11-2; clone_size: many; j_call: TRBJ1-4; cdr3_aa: CASSLQGGDEKLFF
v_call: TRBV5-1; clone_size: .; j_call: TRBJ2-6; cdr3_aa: CASSLLGQGPSSGANVLTF
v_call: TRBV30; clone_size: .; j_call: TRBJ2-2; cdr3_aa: CAWIPPPGSTGELFF
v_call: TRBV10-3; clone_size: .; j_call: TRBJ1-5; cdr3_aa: CAISRDKYSNQPQHF
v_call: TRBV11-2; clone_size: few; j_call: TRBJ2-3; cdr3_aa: CASSALGGDTDTQYF
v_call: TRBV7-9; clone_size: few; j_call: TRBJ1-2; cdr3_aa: CASSPTGSYGYTF
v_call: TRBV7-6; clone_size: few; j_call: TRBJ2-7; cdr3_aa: CASSLMGQSYEQYF
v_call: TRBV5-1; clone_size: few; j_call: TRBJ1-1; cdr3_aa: CASSLGSRGGTEAFF
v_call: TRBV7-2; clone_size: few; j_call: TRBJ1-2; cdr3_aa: CASSLGQGGYTF
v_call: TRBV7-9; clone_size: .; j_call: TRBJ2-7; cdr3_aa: CASSPTLGQTYEQYF
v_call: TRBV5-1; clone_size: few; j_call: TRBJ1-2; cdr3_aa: CASRKTGQAHYGYTF